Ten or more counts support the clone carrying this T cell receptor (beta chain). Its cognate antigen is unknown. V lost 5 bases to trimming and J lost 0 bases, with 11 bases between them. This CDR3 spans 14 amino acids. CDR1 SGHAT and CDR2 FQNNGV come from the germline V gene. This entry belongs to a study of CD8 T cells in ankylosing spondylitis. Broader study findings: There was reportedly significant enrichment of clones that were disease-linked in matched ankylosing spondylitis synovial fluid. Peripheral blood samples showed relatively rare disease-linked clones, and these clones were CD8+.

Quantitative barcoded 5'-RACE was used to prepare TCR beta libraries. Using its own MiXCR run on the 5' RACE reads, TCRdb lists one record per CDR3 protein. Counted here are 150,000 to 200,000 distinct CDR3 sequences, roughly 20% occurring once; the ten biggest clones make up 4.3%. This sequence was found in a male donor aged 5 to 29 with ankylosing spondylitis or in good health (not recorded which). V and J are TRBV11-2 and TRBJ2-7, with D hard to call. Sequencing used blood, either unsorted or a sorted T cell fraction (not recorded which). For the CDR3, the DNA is TGTGCCAGCAGCCAGACCAGACACTCCTACGAGCAGTACTTC. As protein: CASSQTRHSYEQYF.